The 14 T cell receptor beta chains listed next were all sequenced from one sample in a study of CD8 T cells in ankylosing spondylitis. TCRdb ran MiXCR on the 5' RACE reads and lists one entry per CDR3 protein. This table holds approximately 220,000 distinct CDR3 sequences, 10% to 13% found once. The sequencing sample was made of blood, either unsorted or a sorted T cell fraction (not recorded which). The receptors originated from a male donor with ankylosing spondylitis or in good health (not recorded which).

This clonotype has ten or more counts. CDR3 DNA: TGCGCCAGCTCCCTCGGACAGACCGACCCCTACGAGCAGTACTTC. The encoded protein is CASSLGQTDPYEQYF. V usage is TRBV5-1 and J usage is TRBJ2-7; perhaps TRBD1 as D (6 bases). The CDR3 sequence is 15 residues long. Deletions cut 7 bases from V and 2 bases from J, with 19 bases between. Germline CDR1 and CDR2: SGHRS and YFSETQ.

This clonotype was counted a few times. The CDR3 nucleotides read TGTGCCAGCAGCCGAGCGCAGGGTGTCAACGAGCAGTACTTC. The encoded protein is CASSRAQGVNEQYF. The V and J genes are TRBV6-1 and TRBJ2-7; D may be TRBD1 (5 bases). The ends were cut back, 6 bases at V and 5 bases at J, with 17 bases in the middle. The length of the CDR3 is 14 residues. CDR1 is MNHNS, CDR2 SASEGT, per germline.

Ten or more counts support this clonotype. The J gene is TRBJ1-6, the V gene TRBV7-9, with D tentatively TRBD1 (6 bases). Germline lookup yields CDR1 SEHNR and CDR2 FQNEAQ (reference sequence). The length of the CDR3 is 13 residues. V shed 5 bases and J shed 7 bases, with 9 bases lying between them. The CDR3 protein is CASSETGNSPLHF. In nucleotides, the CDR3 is TGTGCCAGCAGCGAAACAGGGAATTCACCCCTCCACTTT.

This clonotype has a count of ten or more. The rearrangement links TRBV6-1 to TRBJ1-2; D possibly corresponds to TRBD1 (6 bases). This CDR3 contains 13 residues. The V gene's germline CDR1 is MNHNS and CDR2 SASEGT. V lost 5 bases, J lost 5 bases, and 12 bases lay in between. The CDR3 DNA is TGTGCCAGCAGTCGGACAGCGACTTATGGCTACACCTTC. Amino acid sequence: CASSRTATYGYTF.

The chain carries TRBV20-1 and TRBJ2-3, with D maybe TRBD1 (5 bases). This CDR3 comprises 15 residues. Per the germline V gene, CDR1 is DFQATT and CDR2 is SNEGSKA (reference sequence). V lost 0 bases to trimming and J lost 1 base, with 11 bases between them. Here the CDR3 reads CSAREGRFGTDTQYF. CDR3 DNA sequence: TGCAGTGCTAGAGAGGGGCGTTTTGGCACAGATACGCAGTATTTT.

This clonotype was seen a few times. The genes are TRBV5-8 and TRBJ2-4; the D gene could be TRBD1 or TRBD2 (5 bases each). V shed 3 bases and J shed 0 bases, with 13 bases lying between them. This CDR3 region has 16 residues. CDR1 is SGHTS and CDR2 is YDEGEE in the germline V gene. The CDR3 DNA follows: TGTGCCAGCAGCTCAGGGACCGCACTAGCCAAAAACATTCAGTACTTC. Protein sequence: CASSSGTALAKNIQYF. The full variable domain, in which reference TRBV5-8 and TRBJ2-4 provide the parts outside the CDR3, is EAGVTQSPTHLIKTRGQQATLRCSPISGHTSVYWYQQALGLGLQFLLWYDEGEERNRGNFPPRFSGRQFPNYSSELNVNALELEDSALYLCASSSGTALAKNIQYFGAGTRLSVL.

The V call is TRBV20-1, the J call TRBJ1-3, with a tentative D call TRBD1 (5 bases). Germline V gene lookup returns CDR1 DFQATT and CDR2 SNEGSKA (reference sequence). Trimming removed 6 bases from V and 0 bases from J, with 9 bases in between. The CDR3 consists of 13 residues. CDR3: CSARQSSGNTIYF. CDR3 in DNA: TGCAGTGCGCGACAGAGCTCTGGAAACACCATATATTTT.

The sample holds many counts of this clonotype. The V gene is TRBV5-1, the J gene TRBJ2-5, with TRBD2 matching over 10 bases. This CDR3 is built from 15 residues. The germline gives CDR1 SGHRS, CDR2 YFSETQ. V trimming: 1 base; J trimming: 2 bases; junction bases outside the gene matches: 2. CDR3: CASSLLTSGQETQYF. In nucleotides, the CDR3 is TGCGCCAGCAGCTTGCTGACTAGCGGGCAAGAGACCCAGTACTTC.

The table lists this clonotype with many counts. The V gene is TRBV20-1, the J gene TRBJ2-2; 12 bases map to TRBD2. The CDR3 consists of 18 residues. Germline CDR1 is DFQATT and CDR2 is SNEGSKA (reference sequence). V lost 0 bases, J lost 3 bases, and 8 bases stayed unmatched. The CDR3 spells CSARDLASGGADTGELFF. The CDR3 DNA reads TGCAGTGCTAGAGATTTGGCTAGCGGGGGGGCCGACACCGGGGAGCTGTTTTTT.

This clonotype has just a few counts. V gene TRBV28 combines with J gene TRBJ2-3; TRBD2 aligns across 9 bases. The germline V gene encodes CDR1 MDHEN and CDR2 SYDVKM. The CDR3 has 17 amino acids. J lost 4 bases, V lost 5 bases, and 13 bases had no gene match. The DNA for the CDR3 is TGTGCCAGCAGTAGCGCCTCCCTCATAGCGGGGGCAGATACGCAGTATTTT. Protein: CASSSASLIAGADTQYF.

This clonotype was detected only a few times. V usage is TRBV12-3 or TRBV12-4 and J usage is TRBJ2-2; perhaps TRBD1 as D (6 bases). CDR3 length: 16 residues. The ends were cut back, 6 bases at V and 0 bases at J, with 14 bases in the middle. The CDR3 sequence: CASSSTGPANTGELFF. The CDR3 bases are TGTGCCAGCAGCTCCACAGGGCCCGCGAACACCGGGGAGCTGTTTTTT.

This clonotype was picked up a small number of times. The CDR3 coding sequence is TGCGCCAGCAGCTTGGAATCGAGCCTTAATTCACCCCTCCACTTT. Protein sequence: CASSLESSLNSPLHF. The chain has TRBV5-1 and TRBJ1-6; D is unresolved. V was clipped by 0 bases and J by 6 bases, with 10 bases between them. The CDR3 consists of 15 residues. Germline CDR1 SGHRS, CDR2 YFSETQ.

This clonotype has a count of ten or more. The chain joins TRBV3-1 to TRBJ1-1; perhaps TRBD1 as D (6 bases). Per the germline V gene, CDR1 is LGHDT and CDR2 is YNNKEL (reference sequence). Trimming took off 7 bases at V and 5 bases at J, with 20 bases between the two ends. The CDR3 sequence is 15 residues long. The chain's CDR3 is CASKLGGAGETEAFF. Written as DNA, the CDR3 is TGTGCCAGCAAGTTGGGGGGCGCGGGGGAAACTGAAGCTTTCTTT.

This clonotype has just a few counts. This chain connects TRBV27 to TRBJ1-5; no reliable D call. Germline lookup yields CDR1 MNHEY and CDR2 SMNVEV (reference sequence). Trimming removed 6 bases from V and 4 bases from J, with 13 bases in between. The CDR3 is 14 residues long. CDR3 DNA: TGTGCCAGCAGACCAAAGTTCCCTAATCAGCCCCAGCATTTT. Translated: CASRPKFPNQPQHF.